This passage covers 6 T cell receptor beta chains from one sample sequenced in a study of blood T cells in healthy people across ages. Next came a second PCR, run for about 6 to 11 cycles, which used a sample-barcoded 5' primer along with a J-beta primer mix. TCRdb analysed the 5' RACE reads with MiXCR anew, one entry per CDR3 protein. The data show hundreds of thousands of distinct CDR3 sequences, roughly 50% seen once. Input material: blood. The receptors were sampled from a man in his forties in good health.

The CDR3 nucleotides read TGTGCCACCAGCAGAGAGGGTACGGGACTCTACGAGCAGTACTTC. Translated: CATSREGTGLYEQYF. The chain recombines TRBV15 with TRBJ2-7; maybe TRBD2 (6 bases). Trimming took 0 bases from V and 3 from J, leaving 12 bases between them. The CDR3 has 15 amino acids. Germline V CDR1 and CDR2: LNHNV, YYDKDF (reference sequence). Full variable domain (remainder filled in from reference TRBV15 and TRBJ2-7): DAMVIQNPRYQVTQFGKPVTLSCSQTLNHNVMYWYQQKSSQAPKLLFHYYDKDFNNEADTPDNFQSRRPNTSFCFLDIRSPGLGDTAMYLCATSREGTGLYEQYFGPGTRLTVT.

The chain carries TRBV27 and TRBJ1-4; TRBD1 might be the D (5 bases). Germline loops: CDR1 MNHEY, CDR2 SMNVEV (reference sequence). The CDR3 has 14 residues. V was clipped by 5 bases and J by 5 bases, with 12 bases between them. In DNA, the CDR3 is TGTGCCAGCAGTAAACAGGTTGGCAATGAAAAACTGTTTTTT. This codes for CASSKQVGNEKLFF.

The CDR3 DNA reads as TGTGCCAGCAGTGAGGCATTGGGGAGCGAGCAGTACTTC. Amino acid sequence: CASSEALGSEQYF. V and J are TRBV2 and TRBJ2-5; a possible D gene is TRBD2 (5 bases). The tail of the sequence fits TRBJ2-7 better, so the J call may be wrong. Germline CDR1 SNHLY, CDR2 FYNNEI. The CDR3 consists of 13 residues.

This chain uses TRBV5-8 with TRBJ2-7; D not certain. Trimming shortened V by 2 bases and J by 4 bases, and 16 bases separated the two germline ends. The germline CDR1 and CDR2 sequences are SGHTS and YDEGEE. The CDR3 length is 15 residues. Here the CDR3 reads CASSFGSDVGYEQYF. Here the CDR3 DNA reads TGTGCCAGCAGCTTTGGCAGCGACGTAGGGTACGAGCAGTACTTC.

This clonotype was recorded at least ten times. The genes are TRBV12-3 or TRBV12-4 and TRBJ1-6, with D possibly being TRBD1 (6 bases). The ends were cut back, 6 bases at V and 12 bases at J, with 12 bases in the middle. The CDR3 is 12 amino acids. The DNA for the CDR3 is TGTGCCAGCAGGTTAAGGGGGGGACCCCTCCACTTT. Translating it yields CASRLRGGPLHF.

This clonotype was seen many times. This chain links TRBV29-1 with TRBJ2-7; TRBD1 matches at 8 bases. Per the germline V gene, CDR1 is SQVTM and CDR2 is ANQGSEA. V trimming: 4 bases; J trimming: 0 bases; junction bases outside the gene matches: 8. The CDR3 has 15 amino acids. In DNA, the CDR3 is TGCAGCGTTGGGGGGACAGGAGGGAGCTCCTACGAGCAGTACTTC. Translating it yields CSVGGTGGSSYEQYF.